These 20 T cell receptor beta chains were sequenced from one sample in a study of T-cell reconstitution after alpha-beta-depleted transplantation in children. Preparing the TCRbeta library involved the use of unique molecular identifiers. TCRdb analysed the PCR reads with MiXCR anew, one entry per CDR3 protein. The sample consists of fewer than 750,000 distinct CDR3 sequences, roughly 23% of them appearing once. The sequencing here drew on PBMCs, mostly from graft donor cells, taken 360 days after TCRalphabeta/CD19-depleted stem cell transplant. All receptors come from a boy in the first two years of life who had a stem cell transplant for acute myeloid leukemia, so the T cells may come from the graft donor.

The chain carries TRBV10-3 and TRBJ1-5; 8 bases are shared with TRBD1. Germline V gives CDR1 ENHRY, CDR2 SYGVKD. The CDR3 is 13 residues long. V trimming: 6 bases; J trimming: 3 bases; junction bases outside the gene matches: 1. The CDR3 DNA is TGTGCCATCAGCCAGGGGGCCAATCAGCCCCAGCATTTT. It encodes CAISQGANQPQHF.

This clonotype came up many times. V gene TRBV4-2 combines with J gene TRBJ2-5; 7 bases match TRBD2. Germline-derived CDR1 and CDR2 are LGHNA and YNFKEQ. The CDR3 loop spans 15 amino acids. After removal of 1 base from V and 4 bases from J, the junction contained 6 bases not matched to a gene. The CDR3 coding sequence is TGTGCCAGCAGCCAAGCCATTGGGGGGGGAGAGACCCAGTACTTC. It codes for CASSQAIGGGETQYF.

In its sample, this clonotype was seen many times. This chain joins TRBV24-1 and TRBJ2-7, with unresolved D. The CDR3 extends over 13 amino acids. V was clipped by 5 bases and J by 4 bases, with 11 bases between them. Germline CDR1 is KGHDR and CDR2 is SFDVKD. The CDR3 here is CATSGFGNYEQYV. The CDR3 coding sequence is TGTGCCACCAGTGGATTCGGCAATTACGAGCAGTACGTC.

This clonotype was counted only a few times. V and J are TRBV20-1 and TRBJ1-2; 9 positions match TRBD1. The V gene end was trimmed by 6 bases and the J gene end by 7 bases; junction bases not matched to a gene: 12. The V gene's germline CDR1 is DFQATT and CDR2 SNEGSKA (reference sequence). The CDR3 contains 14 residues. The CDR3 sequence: CSAEGDREIGGYTF. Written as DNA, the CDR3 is TGCAGTGCCGAGGGGGACAGGGAGATAGGTGGCTACACCTTC.

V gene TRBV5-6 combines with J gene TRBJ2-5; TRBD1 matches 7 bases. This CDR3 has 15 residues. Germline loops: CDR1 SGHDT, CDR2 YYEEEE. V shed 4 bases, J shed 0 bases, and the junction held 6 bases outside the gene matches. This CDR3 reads CASSPTGQHQETQYF. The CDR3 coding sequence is TGTGCCAGCAGCCCGACGGGACAGCACCAAGAGACCCAGTACTTC.

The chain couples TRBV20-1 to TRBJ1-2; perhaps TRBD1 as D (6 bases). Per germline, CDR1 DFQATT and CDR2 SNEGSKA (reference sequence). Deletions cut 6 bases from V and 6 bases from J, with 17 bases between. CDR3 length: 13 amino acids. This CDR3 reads CSAYGQIYHGYTF. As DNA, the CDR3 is TGCAGTGCGTACGGACAGATCTATCATGGCTACACCTTC.

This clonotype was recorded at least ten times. This chain's CDR3 is CASSLAGQGRVDTQYF. DNA of the CDR3: TGCGCCAGCAGCTTGGCGGGACAGGGAAGAGTGGATACGCAGTATTTT. This chain links TRBV5-1 with TRBJ2-3; 9 nucleotides line up with TRBD1. Germline V CDR1 and CDR2: SGHRS, YFSETQ. The CDR3 loop spans 16 amino acids. The V segment lost 0 bases and the J segment 6 bases; nucleotides outside the gene matches: 8. Together with reference TRBV5-1 and TRBJ2-3, the CDR3 gives the full variable domain: KAGVTQTPRYLIKTRGQQVTLSCSPISGHRSVSWYQQTPGQGLQFLFEYFSETQRNKGNFPGRFSGRQFSNSRSEMNVSTLELGDSALYLCASSLAGQGRVDTQYFGPGTRLTVL.

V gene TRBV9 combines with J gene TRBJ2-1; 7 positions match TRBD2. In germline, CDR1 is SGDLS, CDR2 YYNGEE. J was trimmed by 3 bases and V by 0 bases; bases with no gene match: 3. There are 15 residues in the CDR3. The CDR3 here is CASSVASGNYNEQFF. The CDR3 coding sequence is TGTGCCAGCAGCGTAGCGAGCGGGAACTACAATGAGCAGTTCTTC.

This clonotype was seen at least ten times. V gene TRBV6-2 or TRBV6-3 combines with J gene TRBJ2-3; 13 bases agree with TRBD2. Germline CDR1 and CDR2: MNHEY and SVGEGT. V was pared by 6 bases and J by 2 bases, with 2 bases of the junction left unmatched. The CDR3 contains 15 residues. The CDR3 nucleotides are TGTGCCAGCAGACTAGCGGGGGGGCCCACAGATACGCAGTATTTT. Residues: CASRLAGGPTDTQYF.

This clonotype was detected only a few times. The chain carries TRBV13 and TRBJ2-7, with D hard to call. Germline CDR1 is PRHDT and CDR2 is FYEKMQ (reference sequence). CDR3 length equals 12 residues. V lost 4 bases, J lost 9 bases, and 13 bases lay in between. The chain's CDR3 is CASSSRRTLQYF. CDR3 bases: TGTGCCAGCAGCTCCCGAAGGACCTTGCAGTACTTC.

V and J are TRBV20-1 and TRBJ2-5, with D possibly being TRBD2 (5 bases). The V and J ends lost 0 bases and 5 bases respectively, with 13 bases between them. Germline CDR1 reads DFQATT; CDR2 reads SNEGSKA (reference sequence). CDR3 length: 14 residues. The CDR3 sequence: CSARDLRVVETQYF. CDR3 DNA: TGCAGTGCTAGAGATCTGAGGGTTGTGGAGACCCAGTACTTC.

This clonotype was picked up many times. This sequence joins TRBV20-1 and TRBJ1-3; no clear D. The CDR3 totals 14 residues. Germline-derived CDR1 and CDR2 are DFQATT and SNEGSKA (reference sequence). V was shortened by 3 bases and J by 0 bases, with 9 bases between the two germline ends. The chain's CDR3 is CSASVFASGNTIYF. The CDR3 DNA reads TGCAGTGCTAGTGTTTTCGCCTCTGGAAACACCATATATTTT.

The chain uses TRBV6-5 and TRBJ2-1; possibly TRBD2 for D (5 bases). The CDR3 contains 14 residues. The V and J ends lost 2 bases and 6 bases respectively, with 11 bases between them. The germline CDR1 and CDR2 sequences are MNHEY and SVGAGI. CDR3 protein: CASSYGLDSNEQFF. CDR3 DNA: TGTGCCAGCAGTTACGGACTTGACTCCAATGAGCAGTTCTTC.

CDR3 nucleotide sequence: TGTGCCAGCTCACCACCTAGGGGGGTCCAAGAGACCCAGTACTTC. It yields the protein CASSPPRGVQETQYF. The rearrangement links TRBV18 to TRBJ2-5; tentatively, D is TRBD1 or TRBD2 (6 bases each). Trimming stripped 0 bases from V and 1 base from J, with 9 bases between. This CDR3 region has 15 residues. Looked up from germline, CDR1 is KGHSH and CDR2 is LQKENI.

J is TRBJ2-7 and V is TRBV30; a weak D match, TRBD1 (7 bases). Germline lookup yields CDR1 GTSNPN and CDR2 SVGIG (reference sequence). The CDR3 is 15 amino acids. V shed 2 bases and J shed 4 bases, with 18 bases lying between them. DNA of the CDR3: TGTGCCTGGAGTACAGGGGAGGATTTAAAGTACGAGCAGTACTTC. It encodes CAWSTGEDLKYEQYF.

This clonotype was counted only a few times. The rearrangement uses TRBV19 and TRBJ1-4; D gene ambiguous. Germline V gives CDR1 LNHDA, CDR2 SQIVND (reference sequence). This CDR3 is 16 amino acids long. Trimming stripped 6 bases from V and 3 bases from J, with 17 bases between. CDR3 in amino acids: CASSHALGTANEKLFF. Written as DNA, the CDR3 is TGTGCCAGTAGCCACGCTCTAGGTACAGCTAATGAAAAACTGTTTTTT.

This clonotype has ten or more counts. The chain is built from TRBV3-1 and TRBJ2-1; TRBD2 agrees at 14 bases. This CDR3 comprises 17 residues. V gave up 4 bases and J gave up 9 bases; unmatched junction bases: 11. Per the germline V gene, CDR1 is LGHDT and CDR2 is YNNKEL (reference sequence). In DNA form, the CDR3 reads TGTGCCAGCAGCCGATCACCGGGACTAGCGGGGGACACTGAGCAGTTCTTC. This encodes CASSRSPGLAGDTEQFF.

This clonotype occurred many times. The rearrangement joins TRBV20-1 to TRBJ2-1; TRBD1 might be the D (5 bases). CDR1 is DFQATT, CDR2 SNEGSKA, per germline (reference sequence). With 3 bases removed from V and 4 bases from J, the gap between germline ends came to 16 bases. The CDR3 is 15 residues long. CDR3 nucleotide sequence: TGCAGTGCTAGGGTGCAGGGTACGTCTTACAATGAGCAGTTCTTC. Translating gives CSARVQGTSYNEQFF.

In nucleotides, the CDR3 is TGTGCCAGCAGTGCGTGGACCGAGCGCTCCTACAATGAGCAGTTCTTC. Residues: CASSAWTERSYNEQFF. The chain carries TRBV2 and TRBJ2-1; no reliable D call. In germline, CDR1 is SNHLY, CDR2 FYNNEI. This CDR3 comprises 16 residues. V shed 4 bases and J shed 0 bases, with 13 bases lying between them.

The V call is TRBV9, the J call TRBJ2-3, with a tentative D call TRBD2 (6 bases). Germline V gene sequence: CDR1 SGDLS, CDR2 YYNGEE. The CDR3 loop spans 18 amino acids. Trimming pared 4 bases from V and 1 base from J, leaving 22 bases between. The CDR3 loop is CASSPPWRDRYRTDTQYF. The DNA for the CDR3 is TGTGCCAGCAGCCCCCCCTGGCGGGACCGCTATCGCACAGATACGCAGTATTTT.